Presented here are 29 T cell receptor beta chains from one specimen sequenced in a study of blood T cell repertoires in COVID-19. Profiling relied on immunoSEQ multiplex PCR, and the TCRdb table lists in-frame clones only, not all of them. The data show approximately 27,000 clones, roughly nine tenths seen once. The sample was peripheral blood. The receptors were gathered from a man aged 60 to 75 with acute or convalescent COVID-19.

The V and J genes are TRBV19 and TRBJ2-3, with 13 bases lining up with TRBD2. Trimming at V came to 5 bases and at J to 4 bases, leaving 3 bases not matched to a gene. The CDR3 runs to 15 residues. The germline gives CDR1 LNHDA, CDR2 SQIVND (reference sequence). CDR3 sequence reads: CASSSGLAGADTQYF. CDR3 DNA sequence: TGTGCCAGTAGTTCCGGACTAGCGGGAGCAGATACGCAGTATTTT.

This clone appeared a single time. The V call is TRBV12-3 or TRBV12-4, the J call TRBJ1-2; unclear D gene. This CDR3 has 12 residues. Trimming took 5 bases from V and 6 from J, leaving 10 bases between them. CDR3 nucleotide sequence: TGTGCCAGCAGTCCTTCGGGAAATGGCTACACCTTC. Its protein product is CASSPSGNGYTF.

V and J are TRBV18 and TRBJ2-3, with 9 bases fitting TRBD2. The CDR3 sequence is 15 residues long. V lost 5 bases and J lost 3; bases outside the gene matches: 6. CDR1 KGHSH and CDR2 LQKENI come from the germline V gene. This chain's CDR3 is CASSKGLARTDTQYF. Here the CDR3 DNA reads TGTGCCAGCTCAAAGGGACTAGCCAGGACAGATACGCAGTATTTT.

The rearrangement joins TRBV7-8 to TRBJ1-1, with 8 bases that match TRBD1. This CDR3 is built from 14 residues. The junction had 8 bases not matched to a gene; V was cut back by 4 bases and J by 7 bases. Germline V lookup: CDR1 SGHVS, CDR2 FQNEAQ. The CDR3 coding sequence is TGTGCCAGCAGCTCGCAGGGGGCTTTGGTTGAAGCTTTCTTT. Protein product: CASSSQGALVEAFF.

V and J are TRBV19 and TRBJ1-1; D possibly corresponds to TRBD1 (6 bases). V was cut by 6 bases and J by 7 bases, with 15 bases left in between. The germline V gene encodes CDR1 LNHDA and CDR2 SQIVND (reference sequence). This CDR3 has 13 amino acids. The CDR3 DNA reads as TGTGCCAGTAGCCTAACCCCAGGGGTTGAAGCTTTCTTT. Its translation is CASSLTPGVEAFF.

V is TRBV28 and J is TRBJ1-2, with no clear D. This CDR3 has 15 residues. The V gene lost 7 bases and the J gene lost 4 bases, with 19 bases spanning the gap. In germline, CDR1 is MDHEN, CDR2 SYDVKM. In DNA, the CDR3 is TGTGCCAGCATCCTAGGACTTTCTCCCCTCTATGGCTACACCTTC. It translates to CASILGLSPLYGYTF.

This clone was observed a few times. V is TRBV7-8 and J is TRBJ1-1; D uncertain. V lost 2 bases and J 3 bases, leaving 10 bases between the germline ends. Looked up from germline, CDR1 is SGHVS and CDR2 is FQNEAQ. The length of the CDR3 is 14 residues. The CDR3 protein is CASSLLLGDTEAFF. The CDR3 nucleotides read TGTGCCAGCAGCTTATTGTTGGGAGACACTGAAGCTTTCTTT.

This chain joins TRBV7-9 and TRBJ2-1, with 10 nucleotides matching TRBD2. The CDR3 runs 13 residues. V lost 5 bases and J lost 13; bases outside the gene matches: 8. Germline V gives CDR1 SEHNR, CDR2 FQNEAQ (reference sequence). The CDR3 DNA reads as TGTGCCAGCAGCCGACTAGCGGGTGTAAGTCAGTTCTTC. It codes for CASSRLAGVSQFF.

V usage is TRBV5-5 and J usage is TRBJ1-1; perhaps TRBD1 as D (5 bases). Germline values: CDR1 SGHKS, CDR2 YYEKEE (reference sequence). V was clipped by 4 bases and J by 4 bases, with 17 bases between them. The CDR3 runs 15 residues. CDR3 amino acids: CASSHQSVGGTEAFF. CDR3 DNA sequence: TGTGCCAGCAGCCACCAGTCAGTCGGGGGCACTGAAGCTTTCTTT. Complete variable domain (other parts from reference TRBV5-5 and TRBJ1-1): DAGVTQSPTHLIKTRGQQVTLRCSPISGHKSVSWYQQVLGQGPQFIFQYYEKEERGRGNFPDRFSARQFPNYSSELNVNALLLGDSALYLCASSHQSVGGTEAFFGQGTRLTVV.

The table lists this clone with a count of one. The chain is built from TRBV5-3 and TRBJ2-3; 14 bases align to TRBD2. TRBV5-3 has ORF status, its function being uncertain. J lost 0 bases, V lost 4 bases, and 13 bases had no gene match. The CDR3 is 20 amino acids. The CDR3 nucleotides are TGTGCCAGAAGCCTGAGACTAGCGGGGGGGTCTCCCCCTAGCACAGATACGCAGTATTTT. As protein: CARSLRLAGGSPPSTDTQYF.

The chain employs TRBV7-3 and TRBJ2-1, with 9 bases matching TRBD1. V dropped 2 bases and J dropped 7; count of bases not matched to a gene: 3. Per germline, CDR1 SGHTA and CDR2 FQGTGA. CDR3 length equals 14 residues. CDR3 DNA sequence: TGTGCCAGCAGCTTAGGACAGGGGAATAATGAGCAGTTCTTC. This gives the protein CASSLGQGNNEQFF.

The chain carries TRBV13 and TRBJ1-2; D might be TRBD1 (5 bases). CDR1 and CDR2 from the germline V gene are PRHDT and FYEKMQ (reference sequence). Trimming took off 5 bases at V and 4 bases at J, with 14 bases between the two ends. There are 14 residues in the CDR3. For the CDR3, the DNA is TGTGCCAGCAGCCCCCGGGGGGGAGGCTATGGCTACACCTTC. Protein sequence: CASSPRGGGYGYTF.

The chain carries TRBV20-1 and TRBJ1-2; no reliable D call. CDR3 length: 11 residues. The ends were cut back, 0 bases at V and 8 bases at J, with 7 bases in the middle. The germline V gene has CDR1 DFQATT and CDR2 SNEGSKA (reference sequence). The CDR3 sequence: CSARDFLGYTF. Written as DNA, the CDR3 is TGCAGTGCTAGAGATTTTCTGGGCTACACCTTC.

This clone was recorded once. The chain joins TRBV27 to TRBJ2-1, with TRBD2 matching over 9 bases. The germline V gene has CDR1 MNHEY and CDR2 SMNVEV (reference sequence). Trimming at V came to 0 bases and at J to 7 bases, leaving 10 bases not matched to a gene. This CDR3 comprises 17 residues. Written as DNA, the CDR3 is TGTGCCAGCAGTTTATCTCCCGTAGCGGGAGCGGGGAATGAGCAGTTCTTC. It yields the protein CASSLSPVAGAGNEQFF.

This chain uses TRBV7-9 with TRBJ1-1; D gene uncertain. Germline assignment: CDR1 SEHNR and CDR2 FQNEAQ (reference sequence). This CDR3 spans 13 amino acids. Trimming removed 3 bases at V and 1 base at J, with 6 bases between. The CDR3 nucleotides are TGTGCCAGCAGCTTCGGGGAGAACACTGAAGCTTTCTTT. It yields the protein CASSFGENTEAFF.

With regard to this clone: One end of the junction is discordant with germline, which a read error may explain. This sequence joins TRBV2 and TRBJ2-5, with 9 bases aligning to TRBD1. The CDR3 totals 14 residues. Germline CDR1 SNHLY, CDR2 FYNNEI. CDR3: CASSIQGAGEAQYF. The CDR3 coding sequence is TGTGCCAGCAGTATACAGGGGGCCGGAGAGGCCCAGTACTTC.

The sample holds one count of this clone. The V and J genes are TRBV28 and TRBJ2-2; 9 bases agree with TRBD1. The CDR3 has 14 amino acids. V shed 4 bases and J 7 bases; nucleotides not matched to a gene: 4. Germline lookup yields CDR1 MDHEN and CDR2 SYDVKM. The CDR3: CASSSTGGVGELFF. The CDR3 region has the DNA TGTGCCAGCAGTTCGACAGGGGGTGTCGGGGAGCTGTTTTTT.

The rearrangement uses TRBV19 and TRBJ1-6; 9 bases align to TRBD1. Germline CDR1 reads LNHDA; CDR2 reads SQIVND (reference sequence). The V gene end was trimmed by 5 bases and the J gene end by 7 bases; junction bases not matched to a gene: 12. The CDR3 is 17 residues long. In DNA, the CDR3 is TGTGCCAGTAGTTCCGACCTAAGCGGGACAGGGAATTCACCCCTCCACTTT. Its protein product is CASSSDLSGTGNSPLHF.

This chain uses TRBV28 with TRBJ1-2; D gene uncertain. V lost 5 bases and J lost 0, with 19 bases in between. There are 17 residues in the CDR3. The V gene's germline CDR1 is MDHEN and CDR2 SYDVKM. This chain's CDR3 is CASSGHGGLSANYGYTF. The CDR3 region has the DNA TGTGCCAGCAGTGGGCACGGTGGGCTTTCGGCTAACTATGGCTACACCTTC.

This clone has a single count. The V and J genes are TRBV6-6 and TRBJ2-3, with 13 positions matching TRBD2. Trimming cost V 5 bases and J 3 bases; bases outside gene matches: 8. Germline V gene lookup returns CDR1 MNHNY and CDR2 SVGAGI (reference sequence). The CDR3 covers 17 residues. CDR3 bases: TGTGCCAGCAGTCCTCAGTCGGGACTAGCGGGAACAGATACGCAGTATTTT. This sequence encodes CASSPQSGLAGTDTQYF.

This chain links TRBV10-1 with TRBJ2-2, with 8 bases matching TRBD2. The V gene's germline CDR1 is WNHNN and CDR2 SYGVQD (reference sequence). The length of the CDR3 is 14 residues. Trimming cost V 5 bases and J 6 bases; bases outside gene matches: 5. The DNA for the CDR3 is TGCGCCAGCAGTCCGAGCGGGAGAGCCGGGGAGCTGTTTTTT. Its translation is CASSPSGRAGELFF.

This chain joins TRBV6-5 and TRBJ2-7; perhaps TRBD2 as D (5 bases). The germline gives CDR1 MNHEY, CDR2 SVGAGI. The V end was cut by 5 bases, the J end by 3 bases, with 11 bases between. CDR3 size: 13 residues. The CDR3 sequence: CASSPGGRYEQYF. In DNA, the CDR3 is TGTGCCAGCAGTCCCGGCGGGCGCTACGAGCAGTACTTC.

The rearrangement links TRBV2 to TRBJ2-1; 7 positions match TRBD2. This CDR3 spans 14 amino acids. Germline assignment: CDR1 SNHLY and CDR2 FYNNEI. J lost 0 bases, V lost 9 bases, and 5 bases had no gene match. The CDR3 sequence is CASSLANSYNEQFF. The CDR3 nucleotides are TGTGCCAGTTCACTAGCGAACTCCTACAATGAGCAGTTCTTC.

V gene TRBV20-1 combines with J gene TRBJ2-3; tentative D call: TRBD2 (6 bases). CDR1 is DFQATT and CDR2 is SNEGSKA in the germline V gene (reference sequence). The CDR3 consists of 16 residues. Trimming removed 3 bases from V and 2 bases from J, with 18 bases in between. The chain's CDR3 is CSASKGRLADTDTQYF. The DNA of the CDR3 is TGCAGTGCTAGTAAAGGGAGGCTAGCAGACACAGATACGCAGTATTTT.

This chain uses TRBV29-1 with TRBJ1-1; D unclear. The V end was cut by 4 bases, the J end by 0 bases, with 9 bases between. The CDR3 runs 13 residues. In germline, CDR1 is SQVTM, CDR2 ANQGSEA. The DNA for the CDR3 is TGCAGCGTTGTGGGCACAATGAACACTGAAGCTTTCTTT. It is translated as CSVVGTMNTEAFF.

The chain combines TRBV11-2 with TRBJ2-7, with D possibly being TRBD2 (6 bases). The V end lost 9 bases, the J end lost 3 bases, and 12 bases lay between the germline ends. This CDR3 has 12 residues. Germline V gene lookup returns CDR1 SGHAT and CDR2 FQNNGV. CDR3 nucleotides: TGTGCCAGTATTGGGACTTTCTACGAGCAGTACTTC. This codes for CASIGTFYEQYF.

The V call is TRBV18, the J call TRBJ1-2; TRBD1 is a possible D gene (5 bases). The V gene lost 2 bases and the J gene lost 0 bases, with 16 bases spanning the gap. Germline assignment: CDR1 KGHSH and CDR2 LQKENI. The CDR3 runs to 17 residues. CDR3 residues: CASSPWTNTPSNYGYTF. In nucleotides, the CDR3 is TGTGCCAGCTCACCATGGACAAATACTCCCTCTAACTATGGCTACACCTTC.

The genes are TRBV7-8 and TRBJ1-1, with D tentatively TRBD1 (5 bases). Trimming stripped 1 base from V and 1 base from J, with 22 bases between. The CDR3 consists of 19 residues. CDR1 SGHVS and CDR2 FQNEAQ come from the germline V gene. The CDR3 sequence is CASSLGRFGGTAKNTEAFF. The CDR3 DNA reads TGTGCCAGCAGCTTAGGGCGGTTCGGGGGGACTGCTAAGAACACTGAAGCTTTCTTT.

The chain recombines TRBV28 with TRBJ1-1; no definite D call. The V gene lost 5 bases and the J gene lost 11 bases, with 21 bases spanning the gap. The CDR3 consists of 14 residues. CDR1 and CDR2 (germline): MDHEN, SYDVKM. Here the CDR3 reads CASSRPGMGFRAFF. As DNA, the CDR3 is TGTGCCAGCAGTCGCCCGGGGATGGGGTTTAGGGCTTTCTTT.